These T cell receptor beta chains were read from a single sample in a study of T cell responses to AZD1222 COVID-19 vaccine. TCRdb's copy holds only in-frame clones and misses some; the assay was immunoSEQ multiplex PCR. The data hold some 130,000 clones, with 92% observed a single time. Sequenced here: peripheral blood, sampled 28 days after the second AZD1222 dose. Receptors originate from an adult who received the AZD1222 COVID-19 vaccine. Both conserved end residues are part of each CDR3. Fields, in order: V gene, D gene, J gene, clone size, CDR3 protein, CDR3 DNA. The D gene is left open where the match is weak. Size is stated for part of the rows, as once, few or many counts, or as a class when the clone is expanded.

TRBV3-1/TRBV3-2,.,TRBJ2-1,once,CASSQLPRLEQFF,TGTGCCAGCAGCCAACTGCCGAGACTTGAGCAGTTCTTC
TRBV7-9,TRBD2,TRBJ2-3,.,CASGVSTDTQYF,TGTGCAAGCGGGGTTTCGACAGATACGCAGTATTTT
TRBV2,.,TRBJ1-1,.,CASRDSQNTEAFF,TGTGCCAGCAGGGACAGCCAGAACACTGAAGCTTTCTTT
TRBV28,.,TRBJ1-6,.,CASRSGYSPLHF,TGTGCCAGCAGATCAGGGTATTCACCCCTCCACTTT
TRBV7-2,.,TRBJ2-3,.,CASSLKFRVAVTDTQYF,TGTGCCAGCAGCTTAAAGTTTCGGGTAGCGGTCACAGATACGCAGTATTTT
TRBV19,.,TRBJ2-5,.,CASSTTSAETQYF,TGTGCCAGTAGTACCACTAGTGCCGAGACCCAGTACTTC
TRBV11-2,.,TRBJ1-2,.,CASSISGANYGYTF,TGTGCCAGCAGCATCAGTGGAGCTAACTATGGCTACACCTTC
TRBV5-1,.,TRBJ1-1,.,CASSEQGLPTAGEAFF,TGCGCCAGCAGCGAGCAAGGGCTTCCCACGGCGGGTGAAGCTTTCTTT
TRBV5-1,.,TRBJ2-2,.,CASSYRTATNTGELFF,TGCGCCAGCAGCTATCGGACTGCTACGAACACCGGGGAGCTGTTTTTT
TRBV12-3/TRBV12-4,.,TRBJ2-1,.,CASSLNEQFF,TGTGCCAGCAGTTTAAATGAGCAGTTCTTC
TRBV12-3/TRBV12-4,.,TRBJ1-3,.,CASSHSGNTIYF,TGTGCCAGCAGCCACTCTGGAAACACCATATATTTT
TRBV7-2,.,TRBJ2-3,.,CASSLSGSRDTQYF,TGTGCCAGCAGCTTAAGTGGCTCCAGGGATACGCAGTATTTT
TRBV19,.,TRBJ2-7,once,CASRKDGSYEQYF,TGTGCCAGTAGAAAGGACGGCTCCTACGAGCAGTACTTC
TRBV28,TRBD1,TRBJ1-2,.,CASSLSYRGRGGYTF,TGTGCCAGCAGTTTATCCTACAGGGGGCGCGGTGGCTACACCTTC